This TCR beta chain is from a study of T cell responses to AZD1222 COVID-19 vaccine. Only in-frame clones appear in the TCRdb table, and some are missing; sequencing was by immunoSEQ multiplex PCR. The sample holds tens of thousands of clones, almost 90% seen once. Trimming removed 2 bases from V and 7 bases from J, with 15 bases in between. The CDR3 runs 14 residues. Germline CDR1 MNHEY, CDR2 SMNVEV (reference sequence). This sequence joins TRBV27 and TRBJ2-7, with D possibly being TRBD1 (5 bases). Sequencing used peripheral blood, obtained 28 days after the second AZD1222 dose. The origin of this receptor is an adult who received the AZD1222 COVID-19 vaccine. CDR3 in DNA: TGTGCCAGCAGTTTAGGTGCAGGGCGGTGGGAGCAGTACTTC. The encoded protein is CASSLGAGRWEQYF.